A single sample is the source of the 14 T cell receptor beta chains below, sequenced in a study of prognosis after radiotherapy for stage I lung cancer. From genomic DNA, TCR beta CDR3 was amplified by two-round multiplex PCR. Primers were specific to each TRBV and TRBJ gene in first-round PCR. One entry per CDR3 protein, called by TCRdb with MiXCR from the multiplex PCR reads. The sample carries fewer than 50,000 distinct CDR3 sequences, less than 25% recorded once. The material was PBMCs, obtained before or after stereotactic body radiation therapy (not recorded which). The receptor set was obtained from a donor over 45 with non-small cell lung cancer.

In the case of this clonotype: The germline gene is not matched at one end of the junction; a read error may be the cause. J is TRBJ2-5 and V is TRBV6-1; D ambiguous. CDR3 size: 14 residues. Germline values: CDR1 MNHNS, CDR2 SASEGT. CDR3 residues: CASRTGLGQETKYF. The DNA of the CDR3 is TGTGCCAGCAGAACCGGGCTAGGCCAAGAGACCAAGTACTTC.

In this sample, this clonotype turned up many times. The rearrangement links TRBV7-9 to TRBJ1-2; TRBD1 aligns across 9 bases. Germline V gene data show CDR1 as SEHNR and CDR2 as FQNEAQ (reference sequence). The CDR3 extends over 15 amino acids. J was trimmed by 10 bases and V by 3 bases; bases with no gene match: 12. The CDR3 spells CASSFLGTGNRDYTF. For the CDR3, the DNA is TGTGCCAGCAGCTTCCTCGGGACAGGGAACAGGGACTACACCTTC.

This clonotype has ten or more counts. CDR3 protein: CATDDRGQNYGYTF. As DNA, the CDR3 is TGTGCCACCGATGACAGGGGGCAAAACTATGGCTACACCTTC. The rearrangement uses TRBV6-1 and TRBJ1-2; 10 bases agree with TRBD1. The CDR3 consists of 14 residues. The V and J ends lost 10 bases and 2 bases, in that order; junction bases with no gene match: 7. Germline CDR1 MNHNS, CDR2 SASEGT.

This clonotype is a singleton in its sample. The CDR3 DNA follows: TGTGCCAGCTCCGGGACAGAACTCTACAATGAGCAGTTCTTC. Its protein is CASSGTELYNEQFF. V and J are TRBV7-3 and TRBJ2-1, with 7 nucleotides matching TRBD1. J lost 3 bases, V lost 8 bases, and 7 bases had no gene match. CDR1 is SGHTA, CDR2 FQGTGA, per germline. The CDR3 spans 14 residues.

This clonotype occurred a few times. With a much larger clone just one base away, this may be a read error. This sequence joins TRBV5-1 and TRBJ1-1, with TRBD1 as a possible D gene (5 bases). The CDR3 is 12 residues long. Germline V gives CDR1 SGHRS, CDR2 YFSETQ. The V and J ends lost 5 bases and 12 bases respectively, with 17 bases between them. The CDR3: CASRKCGGYPFF. DNA of the CDR3: TGCGCCAGCAGGAAGTGCGGGGGGTATCCTTTCTTT.

This clonotype was observed at least ten times. Written as DNA, the CDR3 is TGTGCCAGCTCACCACGGCGCTACAGCGGGGGACAAGAGACCCAGTACTTC. This encodes CASSPRRYSGGQETQYF. This chain uses TRBV18 with TRBJ2-5; 8 nucleotides match TRBD2. Trimming cost V 1 base and J 2 bases; bases outside gene matches: 9. In germline, CDR1 is KGHSH, CDR2 LQKENI. The CDR3 consists of 17 residues.

This clonotype was seen only a few times. Being one base from a much bigger clone, this may be a read error. The chain is built from TRBV11-2 and TRBJ2-7; D is undetermined. The CDR3 spans 12 residues. Germline values: CDR1 SGHAT, CDR2 FQNNGV. CDR3 coding DNA: TGTGCCAGCAGCTTAAACGCCTACGAGCGGTACTTC. This encodes CASSLNAYERYF.

This clonotype was picked up many times. The chain carries TRBV6-1 and TRBJ1-1; TRBD1 agrees at 7 bases. The trim removed 6 bases at V and 1 base at J, leaving 11 bases unmatched. The CDR3 loop spans 16 amino acids. Germline CDR1 and CDR2: MNHNS and SASEGT. In nucleotides, the CDR3 is TGTGCCAGCAGGAATACAGGGGAAGATTGGAACACTGAAGCTTTCTTT. Protein: CASRNTGEDWNTEAFF.

Many counts were recorded for this clonotype. The genes are TRBV5-1 and TRBJ1-4; D unclear. Germline lookup yields CDR1 SGHRS and CDR2 YFSETQ. The V and J ends lost 0 bases and 7 bases respectively, with 13 bases between them. The CDR3 is 15 residues long. As DNA, the CDR3 is TGCGCCAGCAGCTTGGGCGGGGAGCGGAGTGAAAAACTGTTTTTT. Protein product: CASSLGGERSEKLFF.

In this sample, this clonotype turned up many times. The chain carries TRBV20-1 and TRBJ1-1; possible D gene TRBD1, 5 bases. Trimming took off 1 base at V and 4 bases at J, with 7 bases between the two ends. Looked up from germline, CDR1 is DFQATT and CDR2 is SNEGSKA (reference sequence). The CDR3 loop spans 12 amino acids. The CDR3 here is CSARAGCTEAFF. DNA of the CDR3: TGCAGTGCTAGAGCAGGGTGCACTGAAGCTTTCTTT.

Note on this clonotype: It may be a read error: a sequence one base away is much more abundant. The chain couples TRBV15 to TRBJ1-1; D not resolved. Germline lookup yields CDR1 LNHNV and CDR2 YYDKDF (reference sequence). The CDR3 contains 13 residues. The ends were cut back, 3 bases at V and 4 bases at J, with 9 bases in the middle. CDR3 in amino acids: CATSRGQSTEAFF. CDR3 nucleotides: TGTGCCACCAGCAGGGGCCAAAGCACTGAAGCTTTCTTT.

This clonotype was seen ten or more times. J is TRBJ1-6 and V is TRBV19; D call uncertain. V was trimmed by 10 bases and J by 12 bases, leaving 22 bases between them. The germline V gene has CDR1 LNHDA and CDR2 SQIVND (reference sequence). The CDR3 loop spans 14 amino acids. CDR3 sequence (DNA): TGTGCCAATCCTATTCCCCACTTCGATCTACCCCTCCACTTT. This gives the protein CANPIPHFDLPLHF.

The chain joins TRBV6-2 or TRBV6-3 to TRBJ2-3, with D unclear. The CDR3 length is 9 residues. Trimming left V 5 bases short and J 14 bases short, with 8 bases between. CDR1 and CDR2 from the germline V gene are MNHEY and SVGEGT. The CDR3 coding sequence is TGTGCCAGCAGTGAGGATCGGTATTTT. This codes for CASSEDRYF.

This clonotype was detected many times. The chain combines TRBV19 with TRBJ1-5; D perhaps matches TRBD1 (6 bases). CDR1 and CDR2 from the germline V gene are LNHDA and SQIVND (reference sequence). Trimming removed 1 base from V and 4 bases from J, with 14 bases in between. This CDR3 spans 16 amino acids. This CDR3 reads CASSIGGGAGNQPQHF. The DNA of the CDR3 is TGTGCCAGTAGTATAGGAGGGGGGGCCGGGAATCAGCCCCAGCATTTT. The full variable domain, completed using reference TRBV19 and TRBJ1-5, is DGGITQSPKYLFRKEGQNVTLSCEQNLNHDAMYWYRQDPGQGLRLIYYSQIVNDFQKGDIAEGYSVSREKKESFPLTVTSAQKNPTAFYLCASSIGGGAGNQPQHFGDGTRLSIL.